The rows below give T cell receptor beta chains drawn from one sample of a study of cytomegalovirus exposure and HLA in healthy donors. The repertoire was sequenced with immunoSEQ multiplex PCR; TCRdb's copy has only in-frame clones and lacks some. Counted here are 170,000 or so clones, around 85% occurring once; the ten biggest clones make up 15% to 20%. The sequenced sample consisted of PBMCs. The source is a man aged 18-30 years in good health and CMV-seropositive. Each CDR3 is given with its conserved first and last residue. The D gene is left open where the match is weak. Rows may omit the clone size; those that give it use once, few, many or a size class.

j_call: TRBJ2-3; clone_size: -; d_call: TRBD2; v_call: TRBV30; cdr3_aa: CAWSGGAGPQDTQYF; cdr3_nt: TGTGCCTGGAGTGGGGGAGCGGGGCCCCAGGATACGCAGTATTTT
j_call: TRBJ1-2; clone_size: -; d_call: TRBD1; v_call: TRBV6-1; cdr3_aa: CASSRTGGRGYTF; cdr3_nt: TGTGCCAGCAGCCGAACAGGGGGCCGTGGCTACACCTTC
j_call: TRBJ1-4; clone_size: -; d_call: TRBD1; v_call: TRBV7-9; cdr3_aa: CAIGDRATNEKLFF; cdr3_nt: TGTGCCATCGGGGACAGGGCAACTAATGAAAAACTGTTTTTT
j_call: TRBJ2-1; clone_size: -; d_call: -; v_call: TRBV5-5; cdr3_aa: CASSLVRDTYNEQFF; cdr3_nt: TGTGCCAGCAGCTTGGTTAGGGACACCTACAATGAGCAGTTCTTC
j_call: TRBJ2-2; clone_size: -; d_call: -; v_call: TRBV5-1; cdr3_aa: CASRRDRNTGELFF; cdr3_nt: TGCGCCAGCAGGCGGGACAGAAACACCGGGGAGCTGTTTTTT
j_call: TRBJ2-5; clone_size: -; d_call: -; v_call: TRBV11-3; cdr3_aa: CASSLGGREETQYF; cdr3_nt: TGTGCCAGCAGCTTAGGGGGCAGGGAAGAGACCCAGTACTTC
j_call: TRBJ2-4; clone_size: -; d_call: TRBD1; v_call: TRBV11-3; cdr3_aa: CASSWDSSNIQYF; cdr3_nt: TGTGCCAGCAGCTGGGACAGTTCAAACATTCAGTACTTC
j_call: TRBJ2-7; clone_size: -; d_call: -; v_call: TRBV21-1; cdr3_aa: CASSKFRRGGDYEQYF; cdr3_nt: TGTGCCAGTTCTAAATTTAGGAGGGGGGGGGATTACGAGCAGTACTTC
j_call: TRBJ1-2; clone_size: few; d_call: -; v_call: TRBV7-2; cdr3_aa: CASSLAPTVYGYTF; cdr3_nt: TGTGCCAGCAGCTTAGCCCCCACGGTCTATGGCTACACCTTC
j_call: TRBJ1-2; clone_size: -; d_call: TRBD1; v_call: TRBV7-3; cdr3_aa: CASRSFPQLKGVFGTGPFGYTF; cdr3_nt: TGTGCCAGCAGGTCATTCCCTCAGCTTAAAGGCGTATTCGGGACAGGGCCGTTTGGCTACACCTTC
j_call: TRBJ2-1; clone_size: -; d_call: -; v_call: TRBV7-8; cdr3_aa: CASTVSSYNEQFF; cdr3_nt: TGTGCCAGCACGGTTAGCTCCTACAATGAGCAGTTCTTC
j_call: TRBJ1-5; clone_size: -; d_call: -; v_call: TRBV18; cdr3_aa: CASSPGEAGGQPQHF; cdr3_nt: TGTGCCAGCTCACCGGGGGAGGCGGGTGGCCAGCCCCAGCATTTT
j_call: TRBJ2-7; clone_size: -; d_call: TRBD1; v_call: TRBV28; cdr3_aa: CASSEGQSYEQYF; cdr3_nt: TGTGCCAGCAGCGAGGGACAGTCCTACGAGCAGTACTTC
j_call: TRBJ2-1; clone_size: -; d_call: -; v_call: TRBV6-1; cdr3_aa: CASSLGAGAHNEQFF; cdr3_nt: TGTGCCAGCAGTTTGGGTGCGGGGGCCCACAATGAGCAGTTCTTC
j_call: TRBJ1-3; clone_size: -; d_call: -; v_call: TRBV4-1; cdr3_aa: CASSQATTPVGGNTIYF; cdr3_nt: TGCGCCAGCAGCCAAGCCACTACCCCGGTCGGTGGAAACACCATATATTTT
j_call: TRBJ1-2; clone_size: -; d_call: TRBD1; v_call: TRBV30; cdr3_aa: CAWTHITGADGYTF; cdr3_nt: TGTGCCTGGACCCATATTACAGGGGCCGATGGCTACACCTTC
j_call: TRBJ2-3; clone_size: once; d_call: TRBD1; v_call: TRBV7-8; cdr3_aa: CASNTGTGNTDTQYF; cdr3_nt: TGTGCCAGCAACACCGGGACAGGGAACACAGATACGCAGTATTTT
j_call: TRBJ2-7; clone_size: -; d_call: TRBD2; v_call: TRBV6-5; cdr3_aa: CASSYSGGSDSYEQYF; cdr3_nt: TGTGCCAGCAGTTACTCAGGCGGGAGTGACTCCTACGAGCAGTACTTC
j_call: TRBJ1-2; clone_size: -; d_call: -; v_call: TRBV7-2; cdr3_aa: CASSLAYTGIPFVYGYTF; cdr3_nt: TGTGCCAGCAGCTTAGCGTATACCGGGATACCTTTTGTCTATGGCTACACCTTC
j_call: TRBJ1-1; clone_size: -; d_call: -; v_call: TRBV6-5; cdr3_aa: CASKPADSLATEAFF; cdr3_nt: TGTGCCAGCAAACCCGCAGACAGCCTGGCCACTGAAGCTTTCTTT
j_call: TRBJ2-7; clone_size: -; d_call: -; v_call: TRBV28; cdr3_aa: CASSPMPYYEQYF; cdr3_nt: TGTGCCAGCAGTCCTATGCCATATTACGAGCAGTACTTC
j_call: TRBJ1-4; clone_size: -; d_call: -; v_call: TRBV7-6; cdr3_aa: CASSLKESRVNEKLFF; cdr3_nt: TGTGCCAGCAGCTTAAAGGAAAGCAGGGTTAATGAAAAACTGTTTTTT
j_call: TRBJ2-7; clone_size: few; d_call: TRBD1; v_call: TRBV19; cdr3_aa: CAAGQVYEQYF; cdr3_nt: TGTGCCGCCGGACAGGTGTACGAGCAGTACTTC
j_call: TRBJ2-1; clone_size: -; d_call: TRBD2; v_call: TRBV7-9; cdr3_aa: CASSSSSGSNEQFF; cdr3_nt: TGTGCCAGCAGCTCCTCTAGCGGGAGTAACGAGCAGTTCTTC
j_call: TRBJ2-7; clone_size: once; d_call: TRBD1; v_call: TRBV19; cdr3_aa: CASSSRRQGGYEQYF; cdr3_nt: TGTGCCAGTAGTTCCCGGAGACAGGGCGGCTACGAGCAGTACTTC
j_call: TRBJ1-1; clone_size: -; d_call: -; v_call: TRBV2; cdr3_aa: CASSDVEGTTEAFF; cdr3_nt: TGTGCCAGCAGTGACGTAGAGGGAACCACTGAAGCTTTCTTT
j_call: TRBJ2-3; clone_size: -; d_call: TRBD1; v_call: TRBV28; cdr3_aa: CASSQGGSTDTQYF; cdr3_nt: TGTGCCAGCAGCCAAGGGGGCAGCACAGATACGCAGTATTTT
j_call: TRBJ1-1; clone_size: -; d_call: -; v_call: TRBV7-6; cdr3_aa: CASRRGAMNTEAFF; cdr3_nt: TGTGCCAGCAGAAGAGGTGCGATGAACACTGAAGCTTTCTTT
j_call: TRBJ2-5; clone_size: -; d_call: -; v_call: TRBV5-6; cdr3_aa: CASSRPQGAETQYF; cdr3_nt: TGTGCCAGCAGCCGACCACAGGGCGCAGAGACCCAGTACTTC
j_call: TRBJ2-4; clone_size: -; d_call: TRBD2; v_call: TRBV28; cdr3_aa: CASSLAGGTLAKNIQYF; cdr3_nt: TGTGCCAGCAGTTTAGCGGGAGGGACATTAGCCAAAAACATTCAGTACTTC
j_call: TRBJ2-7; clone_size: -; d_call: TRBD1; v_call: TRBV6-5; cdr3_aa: CASSRTGEAYEQYF; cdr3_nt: TGTGCCAGCAGCCGGACAGGGGAGGCCTACGAGCAGTACTTC
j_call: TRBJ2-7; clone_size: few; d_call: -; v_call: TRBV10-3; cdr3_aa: CAISESTGSGEQYF; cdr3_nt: TGTGCCATCAGTGAGTCAACAGGGTCTGGAGAGCAGTACTTC
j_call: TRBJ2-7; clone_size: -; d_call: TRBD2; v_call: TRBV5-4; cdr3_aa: CASSCPPLAGVPYEQYF; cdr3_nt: TGTGCCAGCAGCTGCCCGCCTCTAGCGGGGGTCCCCTACGAGCAGTACTTC
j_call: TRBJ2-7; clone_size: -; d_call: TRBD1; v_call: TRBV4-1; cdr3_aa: CASSQEGDRGYEQYF; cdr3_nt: TGCGCCAGCAGCCAGGAGGGGGACAGGGGTTACGAGCAGTACTTC
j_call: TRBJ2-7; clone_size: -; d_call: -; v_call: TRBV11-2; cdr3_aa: CASSHTQFAYEQYF; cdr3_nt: TGTGCCAGCAGCCATACCCAGTTTGCCTACGAGCAGTACTTC
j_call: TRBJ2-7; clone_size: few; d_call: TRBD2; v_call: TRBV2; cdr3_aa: CASRTSGSSGYEQYF; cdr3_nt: TGTGCCAGCAGGACTAGCGGGAGTTCGGGCTACGAGCAGTACTTC
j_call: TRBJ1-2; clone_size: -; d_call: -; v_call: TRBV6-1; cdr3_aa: CASSEARYGYTF; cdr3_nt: TGTGCCAGCAGTGAAGCGCGATATGGCTACACCTTC
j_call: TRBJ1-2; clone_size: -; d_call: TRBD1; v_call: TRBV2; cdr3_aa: CASSGTGGLGYGYTF; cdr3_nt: TGTGCCAGCAGCGGGACAGGGGGACTTGGGTATGGCTACACCTTC
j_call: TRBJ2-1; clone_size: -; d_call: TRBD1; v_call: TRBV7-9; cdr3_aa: CASSPQGAGYNEQFF; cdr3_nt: TGTGCCAGCAGCCCACAGGGGGCCGGCTACAATGAGCAGTTCTTC
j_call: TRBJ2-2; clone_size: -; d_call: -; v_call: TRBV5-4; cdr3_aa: CASSLGGLKTTGELFF; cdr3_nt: TGTGCCAGCAGCTTGGGCGGACTGAAAACAACCGGGGAGCTGTTTTTT
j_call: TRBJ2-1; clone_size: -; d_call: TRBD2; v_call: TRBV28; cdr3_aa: CASSLTSGSGNEQFF; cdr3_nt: TGTGCCAGCAGTCTAACTAGCGGGAGTGGTAATGAGCAGTTCTTC
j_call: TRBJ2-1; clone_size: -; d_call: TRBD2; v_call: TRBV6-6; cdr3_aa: CASSYSGTSGYNEQFF; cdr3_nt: TGTGCCAGCAGTTACTCGGGGACTAGCGGGTACAATGAGCAGTTCTTC
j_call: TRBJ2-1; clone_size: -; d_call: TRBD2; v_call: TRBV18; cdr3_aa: CASSPSGSRSYNEQFF; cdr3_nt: TGTGCCAGCTCTCCTAGCGGGAGTAGGTCCTACAATGAGCAGTTCTTC
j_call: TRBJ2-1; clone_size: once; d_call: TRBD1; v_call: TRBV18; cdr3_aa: CASSPGQGEGGEQFF; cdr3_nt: TGTGCCAGCTCACCAGGGCAGGGGGAAGGGGGTGAGCAGTTCTTC
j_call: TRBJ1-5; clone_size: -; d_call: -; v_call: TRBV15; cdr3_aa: CATSLEQGGQPQHF; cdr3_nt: TGTGCCACCAGCTTAGAGCAGGGAGGACAGCCCCAGCATTTT
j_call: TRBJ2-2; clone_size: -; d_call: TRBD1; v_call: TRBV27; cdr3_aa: CASSSVPGQGPGELFF; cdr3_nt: TGTGCCAGCAGTTCCGTACCGGGACAGGGGCCCGGGGAGCTGTTTTTT
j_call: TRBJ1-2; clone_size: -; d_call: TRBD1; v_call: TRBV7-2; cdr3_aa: CASSLLGQGAGYGYTF; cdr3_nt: TGTGCCAGCAGCTTATTAGGTCAGGGGGCCGGCTATGGCTACACCTTC
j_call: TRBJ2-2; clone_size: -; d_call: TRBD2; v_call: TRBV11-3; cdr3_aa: CASSPDGPSGGFDGELFF; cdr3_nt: TGTGCCAGCAGCCCCGATGGCCCTAGCGGGGGGTTCGACGGGGAGCTGTTTTTT
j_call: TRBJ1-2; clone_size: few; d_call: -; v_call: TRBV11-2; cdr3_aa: CASSPPAGYGYTF; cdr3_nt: TGTGCCAGCAGCCCCCCGGCAGGCTATGGCTACACCTTC
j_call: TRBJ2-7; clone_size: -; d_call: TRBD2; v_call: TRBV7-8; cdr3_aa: CASSLVAGSRSYEQYF; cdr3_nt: TGTGCCAGCAGCTTAGTAGCGGGGTCGCGGTCCTACGAGCAGTACTTC
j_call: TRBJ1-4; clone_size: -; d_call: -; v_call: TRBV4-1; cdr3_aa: CASSLNEKLFF; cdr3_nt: TGCGCCAGCAGCTTAAATGAAAAACTGTTTTTT
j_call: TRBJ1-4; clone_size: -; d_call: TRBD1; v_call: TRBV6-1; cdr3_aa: CASSERQGDEKLFF; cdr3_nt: TGTGCCAGCAGTGAGAGACAGGGAGATGAAAAACTGTTTTTT
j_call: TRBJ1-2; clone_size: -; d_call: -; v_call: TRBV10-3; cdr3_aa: CAISPQGGYGYTF; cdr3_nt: TGTGCCATCAGTCCACAGGGTGGGTATGGCTACACCTTC